The 8 T cell receptor beta chains in this list originate from one sample, sequenced in a study of identical twins (dated by TCRdb to the mid-2010s). Library preparation employed 5' RACE. Sequenced on an Illumina HiSeq 2000. In-frame beta chains were kept once TCRdb had trimmed the public reads at Q25 with fastp and called clones with MiXCR. Here each entry gathers all rows of one CDR3 protein and keeps the most common genes and DNA. The sample includes hundreds of thousands of distinct CDR3 sequences, with approximately 7.9% observed a single time. In total, the top ten clones hold roughly 5.4% of the sample. These same records also appear under a second study, on yellow fever vaccine responses in identical twins.

The specimen sequenced was CD8+ T cells sorted from blood. The receptor source for this set is a woman between 18 and 29 years old in good health.

Only a few counts were recorded for this clonotype. This sequence joins TRBV7-6 and TRBJ2-1; unclear D gene. This CDR3 is built from 13 residues. Trimming removed 1 base from V and 9 bases from J, with 10 bases in between. From germline, CDR1 is SGHVS and CDR2 FNYEAQ. The CDR3 sequence is CASSLGLGFEQFF. The CDR3 DNA reads TGTGCCAGCAGCTTAGGCTTGGGATTTGAGCAGTTCTTC.

At least ten counts were recorded for this clonotype. This CDR3 is CATSTGGRNYEQYF. CDR3 nucleotide sequence: TGTGCCACCTCCACAGGGGGCCGAAACTACGAGCAGTACTTC. The chain has TRBV24-1 and TRBJ2-7; TRBD1 agrees at 9 bases. The CDR3 has 14 residues. Germline CDR1 is KGHDR and CDR2 is SFDVKD. The V segment lost 9 bases and the J segment 3 bases; nucleotides outside the gene matches: 8.

This clonotype occurred a few times. This rearrangement joins TRBV20-1 to TRBJ2-1; a possible D gene is TRBD2 (6 bases). The V gene lost 5 bases and the J gene lost 7 bases, with 18 bases spanning the gap. The CDR3 is made up of 14 amino acids. The V gene's germline CDR1 is DFQATT and CDR2 SNEGSKA (reference sequence). CDR3 amino acids: CSAGGWGVGNEQFF. DNA of the CDR3: TGCAGTGCTGGCGGGTGGGGGGTTGGAAATGAGCAGTTCTTC.

The rearrangement uses TRBV29-1 and TRBJ2-3; D remains unclear. Per germline, CDR1 SQVTM and CDR2 ANQGSEA. V lost 0 bases and J 0 bases, leaving 10 bases between the germline ends. This CDR3 spans 15 amino acids. The CDR3 DNA follows: TGCAGCGTTGAAGATTGGATTACTAGCACAGATACGCAGTATTTT. Protein: CSVEDWITSTDTQYF.

There are a few counts of this clonotype. This chain joins TRBV7-6 and TRBJ2-7, with 9 nucleotides matching TRBD1. The CDR3 covers 15 residues. V shed 3 bases and J 1 base; nucleotides not matched to a gene: 4. Looked up from germline, CDR1 is SGHVS and CDR2 is FNYEAQ. CDR3 residues: CASSFGTGLSYEQYF. The CDR3 coding sequence is TGTGCCAGCAGCTTTGGGACAGGGTTGTCCTACGAGCAGTACTTC.

This clonotype was seen repeatedly, ten times or more. The chain has TRBV12-3 or TRBV12-4 and TRBJ2-3; D perhaps matches TRBD2 (5 bases). Trimming cost V 8 bases and J 3 bases, with 15 bases left between them. The CDR3 consists of 14 residues. The CDR3 here is CASQWELGTDTQYF. Written as DNA, the CDR3 is TGTGCCAGCCAGTGGGAGCTGGGGACAGATACGCAGTATTTT.

The chain joins TRBV20-1 to TRBJ1-2, with D uncertain. Deletions cut 4 bases from V and 4 bases from J, with 7 bases between. Germline V CDR1 and CDR2: DFQATT, SNEGSKA (reference sequence). There are 11 residues in the CDR3. The CDR3: CSATRSYGYTF. CDR3 nucleotide sequence: TGCAGTGCTACCAGAAGCTATGGCTACACCTTC.

The chain links TRBV29-1 to TRBJ2-3; D may be TRBD2 (5 bases). In germline, CDR1 is SQVTM, CDR2 ANQGSEA. The length of the CDR3 is 15 residues. Between the trimmed V and J ends, which lost 1 base and 0 bases, there was a span of 11 bases. CDR3 nucleotides: TGCAGCGTTGAAGGTCTAGCCCTCAGCACAGATACGCAGTATTTT. Translating gives CSVEGLALSTDTQYF.